The 27 T cell receptor beta chains in this list originate from one sample, sequenced in a study of CD8 T cells in Susac syndrome (dated by TCRdb to about 2019). The library was prepared using the immunoSEQ multiplex PCR assay. RNA was extracted using the RNeasy kit, and about 0.45 to 1 microgram was reverse transcribed with random hexamers. The public sequencing data were trimmed at Q25 with fastp and processed into clonotypes with MiXCR by TCRdb, which kept only in-frame beta chains. Each entry is one CDR3 protein sequence, shown with its most common DNA and genes. This sample has about 200,000 distinct CDR3 sequences in its table, and about 95% of those were observed once. About 0.1% of the sample goes to the ten largest clones. Input material: CD4+ T cells from PBMCs. These receptors all stem from a human donor in good health.

The J gene is TRBJ2-5, the V gene TRBV24-1, with TRBD1 as a possible D gene (5 bases). This CDR3 has 12 amino acids. Germline V gives CDR1 KGHDR, CDR2 SFDVKD. V lost 3 bases to trimming and J lost 9 bases, with 10 bases between them. CDR3 sequence reads: CATSDPGRAQYF. CDR3 sequence (DNA): TGTGCCACCAGTGATCCCGGCAGGGCCCAGTACTTC.

This clonotype appeared once. This chain connects TRBV28 to TRBJ2-1, with D uncertain. The V end lost 7 bases, the J end lost 4 bases, and 14 bases lay between the germline ends. Per germline, CDR1 MDHEN and CDR2 SYDVKM. The CDR3 has 14 amino acids. The CDR3 reads CASKPASTYNEQFF. The CDR3 DNA sequence: TGTGCCAGCAAACCAGCCTCAACTTACAATGAGCAGTTCTTC.

V usage is TRBV12-3 or TRBV12-4 and J usage is TRBJ1-5; possible D gene TRBD1, 6 bases. Trimming took off 7 bases at V and 5 bases at J, with 12 bases between the two ends. CDR3 length equals 13 residues. The CDR3, as DNA: TGTGCCAGCACCCCCAGGGGAGATCAGCCCCAGCATTTT. This translates into CASTPRGDQPQHF.

The V call is TRBV7-9, the J call TRBJ1-2; 10 bases match TRBD1. Germline V CDR1 and CDR2: SEHNR, FQNEAQ (reference sequence). Unmatched junction bases numbered 11, after V lost 5 bases and J lost 8 bases. This CDR3 contains 15 residues. The CDR3 coding sequence is TGTGCCAGCAGCCTTCTCCCCGGGACAGGGGAGGGCTACACCTTC. Its protein is CASSLLPGTGEGYTF.

The chain couples TRBV20-1 to TRBJ1-2; 9 nucleotides agree with TRBD1. The CDR3 has 13 residues. Trimming took 5 bases from V and 4 from J; bases not matched to a gene: 5. Germline V lookup: CDR1 DFQATT, CDR2 SNEGSKA (reference sequence). The CDR3 DNA sequence: TGCAGTGCTCCGACAGGGGGGTTCTATGGCTACACCTTC. Residues: CSAPTGGFYGYTF.

V is TRBV7-8 and J is TRBJ2-3; D gene ambiguous. This CDR3 has 14 amino acids. CDR1 SGHVS and CDR2 FQNEAQ come from the germline V gene. V was clipped by 3 bases and J by 5 bases, with 12 bases between them. CDR3 bases: TGTGCCAGCAGCTTTACGGTAGCCGGAGATACGCAGTATTTT. This codes for CASSFTVAGDTQYF.

V and J are TRBV7-9 and TRBJ2-1; D uncertain. Germline CDR1 is SEHNR and CDR2 is FQNEAQ (reference sequence). CDR3 length: 12 amino acids. V lost 2 bases and J 6 bases, leaving 5 bases between the germline ends. The CDR3 here is CASSLIGNEQFF. For the CDR3, the DNA is TGTGCCAGCAGCTTAATTGGCAATGAGCAGTTCTTC. Supplemented by reference TRBV7-9 and TRBJ2-1, the full variable domain reads DTGVSQNPRHKITKRGQNVTFRCDPISEHNRLYWYRQTLGQGPEFLTYFQNEAQLEKSRLLSDRFSAERPKGSFSTLEIQRTEQGDSAMYLCASSLIGNEQFFGPGTRLTVL.

The genes are TRBV4-3 and TRBJ1-2; 7 nucleotides align to TRBD1. V was clipped by 4 bases and J by 5 bases; unmatched bases: 7. Germline CDR1 reads LGHNA; CDR2 reads YSLEER. The CDR3 covers 14 residues. The CDR3: CASSREAGGYGYTF. In DNA, the CDR3 is TGCGCCAGCAGCCGTGAAGCAGGGGGATATGGCTACACCTTC.

This clonotype was seen only a few times. The V call is TRBV5-8, the J call TRBJ2-3; no definite D call. The V end was cut by 5 bases, the J end by 5 bases, with 3 bases between. Germline CDR1 is SGHTS and CDR2 is YDEGEE. The CDR3 has 10 residues. CDR3 bases: TGTGCCAGCAGTCGAGATACGCAGTATTTT. As protein: CASSRDTQYF.

The chain recombines TRBV27 with TRBJ2-1, with 7 bases that match TRBD1. This CDR3 is built from 15 residues. Losses at the gene ends were 3 bases for V and 6 bases for J; bases not matched to a gene: 8. The germline V gene encodes CDR1 MNHEY and CDR2 SMNVEV (reference sequence). CDR3 coding DNA: TGTGCCAGCAGTTTCGACAGGGTCCGATTCAATGAGCAGTTCTTC. Residues: CASSFDRVRFNEQFF.

The V call is TRBV20-1, the J call TRBJ2-1; 10 nucleotides agree with TRBD2. Germline assignment: CDR1 DFQATT and CDR2 SNEGSKA (reference sequence). The CDR3 runs 14 residues. DNA for the CDR3: TGCAGCGGCAGACTAGCGGGCGGTGTGTATGAGCAGTTCTTC. This codes for CSGRLAGGVYEQFF.

This clonotype showed up just once. The J gene is TRBJ2-4, the V gene TRBV23-1; unclear D gene. TRBV23-1 is annotated as an ORF whose role is uncertain. The V and J ends lost 4 bases and 0 bases respectively, with 10 bases between them. The length of the CDR3 is 15 residues. The CDR3 nucleotides read TGCGCCAGCAGTCTTAATCCAACAGCCAAAAACATTCAGTACTTC. It is translated as CASSLNPTAKNIQYF.

A few counts support this clonotype. The chain links TRBV5-1 to TRBJ2-1; 8 bases map to TRBD1. CDR1 is SGHRS and CDR2 is YFSETQ in the germline V gene. The junction had 13 bases not matched to a gene; V was cut back by 4 bases and J by 4 bases. This CDR3 contains 17 residues. CDR3 sequence (DNA): TGCGCCAGCAGCAAAATGCTGACAGGGGCCGATTACAATGAGCAGTTCTTC. It codes for CASSKMLTGADYNEQFF.

This chain links TRBV27 with TRBJ2-5, with D perhaps given as TRBD1 or TRBD2 (5 bases each). The V gene's germline CDR1 is MNHEY and CDR2 SMNVEV (reference sequence). The V and J ends lost 6 bases and 3 bases respectively, with 26 bases between them. The CDR3 consists of 18 residues. CDR3 protein: CASSRTLGTDILEETQYF. In DNA, the CDR3 is TGTGCCAGCAGCCGAACGCTCGGGACGGATATTTTAGAAGAGACCCAGTACTTC.

This chain joins TRBV7-2 and TRBJ2-3; D is unresolved. Germline V gene sequence: CDR1 SGHTA, CDR2 FQGNSA. The germline V and J ends were trimmed by 3 bases and 6 bases, with 7 bases remaining between them. This CDR3 has 12 amino acids. This CDR3 reads CASSFTRDTQYF. The CDR3 region has the DNA TGTGCCAGCAGCTTCACCCGGGATACGCAGTATTTT.

This sequence joins TRBV6-2 or TRBV6-3 and TRBJ2-5, with 7 bases matching TRBD1. Trimming at V came to 6 bases and at J to 2 bases, leaving 9 bases not matched to a gene. In germline, CDR1 is MNHEY, CDR2 SVGEGT. The CDR3 is 15 amino acids. The DNA for the CDR3 is TGTGCCAGCAGGCCGATCGACAGGGTACAAGAGACCCAGTACTTC. Translation gives CASRPIDRVQETQYF.

The chain links TRBV12-3 or TRBV12-4 to TRBJ1-5, with no clear D. Trimming left V 7 bases short and J 0 bases short, with 10 bases between. The CDR3 is 14 residues long. CDR3 region: CASTPGSSNQPQHF. Here the CDR3 DNA reads TGTGCCAGCACCCCGGGGAGTAGCAATCAGCCCCAGCATTTT.

The chain carries TRBV14 and TRBJ1-2; 7 bases map to TRBD1. The trim removed 1 base at V and 6 bases at J, leaving 2 bases unmatched. Germline V gives CDR1 SGHDN, CDR2 FVKESK. CDR3 size: 13 residues. CDR3 amino acids: CASSQVTGDGYTF. As DNA, the CDR3 is TGTGCCAGCAGCCAAGTTACAGGGGATGGCTACACCTTC. The variable domain in full, completed from reference TRBV14 and TRBJ1-2, reads EAGVTQFPSHSVIEKGQTVTLRCDPISGHDNLYWYRRVMGKEIKFLLHFVKESKQDESGMPNNRFLAERTGGTYSTLKVQPAELEDSGVYFCASSQVTGDGYTFGSGTRLTVV.

CDR3 in amino acids: CAARRGQPQHF. The CDR3 nucleotides read TGTGCGGCGCGCCGGGGCCAGCCCCAGCATTTT. The gene calls are TRBV27 and TRBJ1-5, with D possibly matching TRBD1 (5 bases). CDR1 and CDR2 from the germline V gene are MNHEY and SMNVEV (reference sequence). The CDR3 is 11 amino acids.

The chain recombines TRBV10-3 with TRBJ1-4, with 7 nucleotides matching TRBD1. Germline CDR1 is ENHRY and CDR2 is SYGVKD. The CDR3 is 14 residues long. J lost 3 bases, V lost 3 bases, and 1 base had no gene match. DNA for the CDR3: TGTGCCATCAGTGAAGGACAGGCTAATGAAAAACTGTTTTTT. Its translation is CAISEGQANEKLFF.

The V call is TRBV7-2, the J call TRBJ1-6; D might be TRBD1 (6 bases). CDR1 and CDR2 from the germline V gene are SGHTA and FQGNSA. This CDR3 contains 14 residues. V was pared by 5 bases and J by 9 bases, with 14 bases between. Written as DNA, the CDR3 is TGTGCCAGCAGCCCCTACTCGACAGGTTCACCCCTCCACTTT. Encoded protein: CASSPYSTGSPLHF.

This chain connects TRBV4-1 to TRBJ2-5; 11 positions agree with TRBD2. The junction had 4 bases not matched to a gene; V was cut back by 0 bases and J by 1 base. The CDR3 spans 17 residues. Per the germline V gene, CDR1 is MGHRA and CDR2 is YSYEKL. CDR3 loop: CASSQDPGTSGQETQYF. The CDR3 DNA is TGCGCCAGCAGCCAAGACCCCGGGACTAGCGGCCAAGAGACCCAGTACTTC.

This clonotype showed up just a few times. The chain links TRBV6-6 to TRBJ2-5, with 7 bases lining up with TRBD1. V was pared by 3 bases and J by 4 bases, with 5 bases of the junction left unmatched. This CDR3 contains 14 residues. The germline CDR1 and CDR2 sequences are MNHNY and SVGAGI (reference sequence). The CDR3 protein is CASSYPAGGETQYF. As DNA, the CDR3 is TGTGCCAGCAGTTATCCCGCAGGGGGAGAGACCCAGTACTTC.

The genes are TRBV7-9 and TRBJ2-1; TRBD2 matches 11 bases. The CDR3 loop spans 16 amino acids. Germline V gene data show CDR1 as SEHNR and CDR2 as FQNEAQ (reference sequence). V was clipped by 6 bases and J by 6 bases; unmatched bases: 10. The CDR3 region is CASRKLAGAPSNEQFF. As DNA, the CDR3 is TGTGCCAGCAGGAAACTAGCGGGAGCTCCGAGCAATGAGCAGTTCTTC. The full variable domain, in which reference TRBV7-9 and TRBJ2-1 provide the parts outside the CDR3, is DTGVSQNPRHKITKRGQNVTFRCDPISEHNRLYWYRQTLGQGPEFLTYFQNEAQLEKSRLLSDRFSAERPKGSFSTLEIQRTEQGDSAMYLCASRKLAGAPSNEQFFGPGTRLTVL.

The chain carries TRBV29-1 and TRBJ2-1; the match to TRBD1 covers 8 bases. Unmatched junction bases numbered 21, after V lost 7 bases and J lost 7 bases. The germline V gene encodes CDR1 SQVTM and CDR2 ANQGSEA. The CDR3 sequence is 17 residues long. CDR3 sequence reads: CSAEGRQGNYPRNEQFF. The CDR3 region has the DNA TGCAGCGCCGAGGGCAGACAGGGGAACTACCCGAGGAATGAGCAGTTCTTC.

V and J are TRBV29-1 and TRBJ2-7; perhaps TRBD2 as D (6 bases). V dropped 8 bases and J dropped 4 bases, with 24 bases sitting between them. The CDR3 sequence is 15 residues long. CDR1 and CDR2 (germline): SQVTM, ANQGSEA. CDR3 amino acids: CSPPREAIALYEQYV. The CDR3 DNA is TGCAGCCCCCCGAGGGAGGCGATAGCGCTTTACGAGCAGTACGTC.

The V gene is TRBV12-3 or TRBV12-4, the J gene TRBJ1-2; TRBD1 matches at 8 bases. CDR3 length: 14 amino acids. The J segment lost 8 bases and the V segment lost 4 bases, leaving 9 bases of the junction unmatched. The chain's CDR3 is CASSSGRGPGGYTF. CDR3 nucleotide sequence: TGTGCCAGCAGTTCGGGCAGGGGGCCGGGAGGCTACACCTTC.